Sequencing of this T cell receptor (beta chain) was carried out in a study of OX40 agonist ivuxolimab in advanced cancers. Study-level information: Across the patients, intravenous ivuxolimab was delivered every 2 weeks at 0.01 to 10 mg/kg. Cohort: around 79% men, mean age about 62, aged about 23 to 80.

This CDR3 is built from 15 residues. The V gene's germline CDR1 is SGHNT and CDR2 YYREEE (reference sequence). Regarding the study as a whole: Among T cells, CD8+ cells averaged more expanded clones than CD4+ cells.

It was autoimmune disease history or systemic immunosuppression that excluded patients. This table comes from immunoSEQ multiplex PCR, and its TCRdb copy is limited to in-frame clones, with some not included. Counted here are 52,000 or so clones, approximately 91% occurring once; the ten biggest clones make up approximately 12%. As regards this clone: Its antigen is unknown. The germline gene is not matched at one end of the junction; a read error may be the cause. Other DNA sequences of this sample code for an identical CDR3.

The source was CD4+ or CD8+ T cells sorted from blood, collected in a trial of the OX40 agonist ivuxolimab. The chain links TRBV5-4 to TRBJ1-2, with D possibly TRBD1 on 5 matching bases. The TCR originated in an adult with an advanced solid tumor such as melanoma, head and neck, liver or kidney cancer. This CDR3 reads CASSQIGDGVYGYTF. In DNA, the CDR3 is TGCGCCAGCAGCCAGATTGGGGACGGCGTCTATGGCTACACCTTC.